A selection of T cell receptor beta chains follows, all from one sample in a study of blood T cell repertoires in COVID-19. The data were produced by immunoSEQ multiplex PCR, yet TCRdb's version contains in-frame clones alone and is incomplete. Of fewer than 250,000 clones listed, around nine tenths are singletons. Sequenced sample: peripheral blood. The source of these receptors is a man aged 55 to 70 with acute or convalescent COVID-19. Both conserved end residues are part of each CDR3. A D gene is named only where the DNA matches it firmly. Clone size is not always given. Where it is, it says once, few, many or a class for expanded clones.

J gene | D gene | clone size | V gene | CDR3 protein | CDR3 DNA
TRBJ2-5 | NA | NA | TRBV6-2/TRBV6-3 | CASSYSAGRRETQYF | TGTGCCAGCAGTTACTCGGCAGGGAGGAGGGAGACCCAGTACTTC
TRBJ1-1 | NA | NA | TRBV5-4 | CASQEQGPNTEAFF | TGTGCCAGCCAAGAGCAGGGGCCGAACACTGAAGCTTTCTTT
TRBJ1-2 | TRBD1 | NA | TRBV5-1 | CASSPGQGLDGYTF | TGCGCCAGCAGCCCGGGACAGGGGTTGGATGGCTACACCTTC
TRBJ1-1 | NA | once | TRBV7-8 | CASSLAPAGNTEAFF | TGTGCCAGCAGCTTAGCTCCCGCGGGAAACACTGAAGCTTTCTTT
TRBJ2-1 | TRBD2 | NA | TRBV6-2/TRBV6-3 | CASSYTGTSGPNEQFF | TGTGCCAGCAGTTACACCGGGACTAGCGGGCCCAATGAGCAGTTCTTC
TRBJ1-1 | NA | NA | TRBV12-3/TRBV12-4 | CASSLGQGTEAFF | TGTGCCAGCAGTTTAGGCCAGGGCACTGAAGCTTTCTTT
TRBJ2-7 | TRBD2 | NA | TRBV6-2/TRBV6-3 | CASSYTGTSGGIYEQYF | TGTGCCAGCAGTTACACAGGGACTAGCGGGGGTATTTACGAGCAGTACTTC
TRBJ1-1 | TRBD1 | NA | TRBV5-1 | CASSSAGTGDTEAFF | TGCGCCAGCAGCTCCGCGGGGACAGGGGACACTGAAGCTTTCTTT
TRBJ1-5 | NA | NA | TRBV27 | CASSLQGSNQPQHF | TGTGCCAGCAGTTTACAGGGTAGCAATCAGCCCCAGCATTTT
TRBJ2-3 | NA | NA | TRBV28 | CASSLQRDTQYF | TGTGCCAGCAGTCTTCAGCGAGATACGCAGTATTTT
TRBJ1-1 | NA | NA | TRBV7-9 | CASTPEGVGTEAFF | TGTGCCAGCACCCCCGAGGGGGTAGGGACTGAAGCTTTCTTT
TRBJ2-3 | TRBD2 | NA | TRBV6-2/TRBV6-3 | CASSTPIAGGPIRTDTQYF | TGTGCCAGCAGTACTCCCATTGCGGGGGGACCCATCCGCACAGATACGCAGTATTTT
TRBJ2-1 | NA | NA | TRBV3-1/TRBV3-2 | CASSQEWSSYNEQFF | TGTGCCAGCAGCCAAGAGTGGAGCTCCTACAATGAGCAGTTCTTC
TRBJ2-1 | TRBD1 | NA | TRBV13 | CASSLAGTGEQFF | TGTGCCAGCAGCTTGGCCGGGACAGGTGAGCAGTTCTTC
TRBJ1-1 | NA | NA | TRBV7-2 | CASSPPGVSANTEAFF | TGTGCCAGCAGCCCGCCGGGGGTGTCAGCGAACACTGAAGCTTTCTTT
TRBJ1-2 | NA | NA | TRBV5-6 | CASSSGAYSLTF | TGTGCCAGCAGCTCAGGGGCCTACTCGCTAACCTTC
TRBJ1-6 | NA | few | TRBV7-8 | CASSLAVGGNSPLHF | TGTGCCAGCAGCTTAGCCGTAGGGGGTAATTCACCCCTCCACTTT
TRBJ1-4 | TRBD1 | NA | TRBV19 | CASRAGGVREKLFF | TGTGCCAGCAGAGCAGGGGGCGTTCGGGAAAAACTGTTTTTT
TRBJ1-1 | NA | NA | TRBV6-4 | CASSDFSMNTEAFF | TGTGCCAGCAGTGACTTCAGTATGAACACTGAAGCTTTCTTT
TRBJ1-2 | TRBD1 | NA | TRBV6-6 | CASSPQIEAGGAYGYTF | TGTGCCAGCAGTCCACAAATTGAGGCAGGGGGCGCCTATGGCTACACCTTC
TRBJ1-5 | NA | NA | TRBV5-1 | CASSSGGSNQPQHF | TGCGCCAGCAGCTCGGGGGGAAGCAATCAGCCCCAGCATTTT
TRBJ1-3 | NA | NA | TRBV2 | CASSEAGGPGNTIYF | TGTGCCAGCAGTGAAGCGGGCGGGCCGGGAAACACCATATATTTT
TRBJ1-6 | TRBD1 | NA | TRBV4-1 | CASSQDPDRGASPLHF | TGCGCCAGCAGCCAAGATCCCGACAGGGGAGCTTCACCCCTCCACTTT
TRBJ2-7 | TRBD1 | NA | TRBV3-1/TRBV3-2 | CASSQEGGQGAPAYEQYF | TGTGCCAGCAGCCAAGAAGGGGGACAGGGGGCGCCGGCCTACGAGCAGTACTTC
TRBJ2-7 | NA | NA | TRBV15 | CATSRQVLGSYEQYF | TGTGCCACCAGCAGGCAGGTTCTTGGCTCCTACGAGCAGTACTTC
TRBJ2-2 | NA | once | TRBV27 | CASGRGGRNTGELFF | TGTGCCAGCGGGAGGGGGGGGCGGAACACCGGGGAGCTGTTTTTT